A single sample is the source of the 17 T cell receptor beta chains below, sequenced in a study of T cell responses to AZD1222 COVID-19 vaccine. Sequenced by immunoSEQ multiplex PCR; TCRdb stores in-frame clones only, minus some. This table has roughly 160,000 clones, approximately 88% appearing once. This specimen was peripheral blood, taken 28 days after the second AZD1222 dose. These receptors all come from an adult who received the AZD1222 COVID-19 vaccine.

The rearrangement uses TRBV2 and TRBJ1-2; D may be TRBD1 (5 bases). This CDR3 is 14 amino acids long. V was cut by 6 bases and J by 0 bases, with 11 bases left in between. The germline CDR1 and CDR2 sequences are SNHLY and FYNNEI. This CDR3 reads CASRMTDTNYGYTF. CDR3 DNA sequence: TGTGCCAGCAGGATGACAGACACTAACTATGGCTACACCTTC. Full variable domain (rest looked up from reference TRBV2 and TRBJ1-2): EPEVTQTPSHQVTQMGQEVILRCVPISNHLYFYWYRQILGQKVEFLVSFYNNEISEKSEIFDDQFSVERPDGSNFTLKIRSTKLEDSAMYFCASRMTDTNYGYTFGSGTRLTVV.

The chain has TRBV18 and TRBJ2-1; D assignment may be TRBD1 or TRBD2 (5 bases each). Germline CDR1 KGHSH, CDR2 LQKENI. Trimming removed 1 base from V and 6 bases from J, with 10 bases in between. The CDR3 length is 14 residues. The CDR3 reads CASSPQAGANEQFF. CDR3 nucleotide sequence: TGTGCCAGCTCACCACAGGCCGGGGCCAATGAGCAGTTCTTC.

The chain joins TRBV7-9 to TRBJ2-3; tentatively, D is TRBD1 (6 bases). Germline CDR1 SEHNR, CDR2 FQNEAQ (reference sequence). The CDR3 spans 14 residues. Trimming left V 2 bases short and J 6 bases short, with 12 bases between. The CDR3 DNA reads as TGTGCCAGCAGCTTAATTCCCGACAGGGATACGCAGTATTTT. Amino acids: CASSLIPDRDTQYF.

The table lists this clone with a count of one. This chain uses TRBV9 with TRBJ1-2, with a weak D call TRBD1 (5 bases). The CDR3 is 16 amino acids. The germline V gene encodes CDR1 SGDLS and CDR2 YYNGEE. With 4 bases removed from V and 2 bases from J, the gap between germline ends came to 18 bases. The CDR3 nucleotides are TGTGCCAGCAGCCCCCCCTCCCGGGACGGAAACTATGGCTACACCTTC. Translating gives CASSPPSRDGNYGYTF. The whole variable domain, filled in from reference TRBV9 and TRBJ1-2, reads DSGVTQTPKHLITATGQRVTLRCSPRSGDLSVYWYQQSLDQGLQFLIQYYNGEERAKGNILERFSAQQFPDLHSELNLSSLELGDSALYFCASSPPSRDGNYGYTFGSGTRLTVV.

J is TRBJ1-2 and V is TRBV6-1; D gene uncertain. The CDR3 consists of 14 residues. V was trimmed by 0 bases and J by 4 bases, leaving 9 bases between them. CDR1 MNHNS and CDR2 SASEGT come from the germline V gene. CDR3 sequence reads: CASSEAYRGYGYTF. CDR3 in DNA: TGTGCCAGCAGTGAAGCGTATCGGGGCTATGGCTACACCTTC.

This chain joins TRBV7-8 and TRBJ1-1; a possible D gene is TRBD1 (6 bases). The germline gives CDR1 SGHVS, CDR2 FQNEAQ. The CDR3 loop spans 12 amino acids. The germline V and J ends were trimmed by 10 bases and 0 bases, with 9 bases remaining between them. The DNA for the CDR3 is TGTGCCACCCGACAGGTGAACACTGAAGCTTTCTTT. Amino acids: CATRQVNTEAFF.

In this sample, this clone turned up once. The genes are TRBV4-2 and TRBJ2-5; 8 bases are shared with TRBD2. The V and J ends lost 4 bases and 2 bases, in that order; junction bases with no gene match: 12. CDR1 and CDR2 (germline): LGHNA, YNFKEQ. This CDR3 has 17 residues. The CDR3 nucleotides read TGTGCCAGCAGCCTCAAAGGGAGCGGGGGAGGACAAGAGACCCAGTACTTC. This gives the protein CASSLKGSGGGQETQYF.

V gene TRBV12-3 or TRBV12-4 combines with J gene TRBJ2-1; a weak D match, TRBD2 (6 bases). Trimming cost V 3 bases and J 13 bases, with 16 bases left between them. This CDR3 is built from 13 residues. The DNA of the CDR3 is TGTGCCAGCAGTTTTCCTTCATCCGGGAGACAGTTCTTC. As protein: CASSFPSSGRQFF.

This clone was seen just once. The chain recombines TRBV6-2 or TRBV6-3 with TRBJ1-5; no clear D. Trimming took 3 bases from V and 7 from J, leaving 16 bases between them. Germline V lookup: CDR1 MNHEY, CDR2 SVGEGT. This CDR3 is 15 amino acids long. The CDR3 DNA reads TGTGCCAGCAGTTATTTACCCCAGCGGATCCAGCCCCAGCATTTT. It yields the protein CASSYLPQRIQPQHF.

J is TRBJ1-1 and V is TRBV7-9; D is uncertain. This CDR3 spans 13 amino acids. The germline V gene encodes CDR1 SEHNR and CDR2 FQNEAQ (reference sequence). Trimming left V 3 bases short and J 5 bases short, with 10 bases between. As DNA, the CDR3 is TGTGCCAGCAGCTTTGCAGGACGTACTGAAGCTTTCTTT. It is translated as CASSFAGRTEAFF.

The chain joins TRBV6-5 to TRBJ1-1; D not resolved. Trimming cost V 6 bases and J 2 bases, with 13 bases left between them. Germline CDR1 MNHEY, CDR2 SVGAGI. The CDR3 is 14 amino acids. Written as DNA, the CDR3 is TGTGCCAGCAGCTACACGGTCCTCAACACTGAAGCTTTCTTT. It is translated as CASSYTVLNTEAFF.

The rearrangement joins TRBV2 to TRBJ1-5; 10 bases map to TRBD1. The germline V gene encodes CDR1 SNHLY and CDR2 FYNNEI. Trimming cost V 4 bases and J 6 bases; bases outside gene matches: 3. This CDR3 contains 14 residues. The CDR3 nucleotides are TGTGCCAGCAGTGGCGACAGGGGGCTTCAGCCCCAGCATTTT. Encoded protein: CASSGDRGLQPQHF.

This clone was seen a single time. V usage is TRBV30 and J usage is TRBJ2-3; the match to TRBD2 covers 7 bases. Germline CDR1 is GTSNPN and CDR2 is SVGIG (reference sequence). Trimming took 8 bases from V and 9 from J; bases not matched to a gene: 20. The CDR3 extends over 15 amino acids. CDR3 protein: CAQGRKTSKVATQYF. CDR3 DNA sequence: TGTGCCCAGGGCCGGAAGACTAGCAAAGTCGCGACGCAGTATTTT.

This clone was seen a single time. The chain uses TRBV18 and TRBJ1-5; perhaps TRBD1 as D (5 bases). V lost 6 bases and J 1 base, leaving 10 bases between the germline ends. The V gene's germline CDR1 is KGHSH and CDR2 LQKENI. The CDR3 is made up of 14 amino acids. The CDR3 is CASSLAGSNQPQHF. The CDR3 bases are TGTGCCAGCTCTCTTGCAGGGAGCAATCAGCCCCAGCATTTT.

The CDR3 DNA reads as TGTGCCAGCAGCCAAGAATGGGGTCAGCCCCAGCATTTT. Translation: CASSQEWGQPQHF. J is TRBJ1-5 and V is TRBV3-1 (or the pseudogene TRBV3-2); D ambiguous. Germline loops: CDR1 LGHDT, CDR2 YNNKEL (reference sequence). The CDR3 totals 13 residues. V lost 0 bases and J 6 bases, leaving 6 bases between the germline ends.

This clone was seen a handful of times. This sequence joins TRBV10-3 and TRBJ2-3; 13 bases agree with TRBD2. Trimming cost V 7 bases and J 4 bases; bases outside gene matches: 8. The CDR3 length is 16 residues. Germline V lookup: CDR1 ENHRY, CDR2 SYGVKD. The CDR3 is CAIMRDTSGGADTQYF. The CDR3 DNA is TGTGCCATCATGAGGGATACTAGCGGGGGGGCAGATACGCAGTATTTT.

This chain connects TRBV5-4 to TRBJ1-1, with 11 nucleotides matching TRBD1. The V gene end was trimmed by 5 bases and the J gene end by 1 base; junction bases not matched to a gene: 7. The CDR3 runs 16 residues. CDR1 and CDR2 (germline): SGHNT, YYREEE (reference sequence). CDR3 DNA sequence: TGTGCCAGCAGACCTCCCGGGACAGGGGGGAACACTGAAGCTTTCTTT. This encodes CASRPPGTGGNTEAFF.